This TCR beta chain was retrieved from a study of technical replicates of blood from a few donors. Produced via immunoSEQ multiplex PCR; TCRdb's table is partial and in-frame only. The table lists approximately 82,000 clones, 94% of them singletons. This CDR3 spans 14 amino acids. Germline V gene sequence: CDR1 MNHEY, CDR2 SVGAGI. The V gene end was trimmed by 5 bases and the J gene end by 4 bases; junction bases not matched to a gene: 5. This clonotype was obtained from a human donor in good health. The chain joins TRBV6-5 to TRBJ2-7, with 10 bases matching TRBD2. The specimen sequenced was T cells isolated from PBMCs. For the CDR3, the DNA is TGTGCCAGCAGTCTAGCGGGGGCGATATACGAGCAGTACTTC. This codes for CASSLAGAIYEQYF.